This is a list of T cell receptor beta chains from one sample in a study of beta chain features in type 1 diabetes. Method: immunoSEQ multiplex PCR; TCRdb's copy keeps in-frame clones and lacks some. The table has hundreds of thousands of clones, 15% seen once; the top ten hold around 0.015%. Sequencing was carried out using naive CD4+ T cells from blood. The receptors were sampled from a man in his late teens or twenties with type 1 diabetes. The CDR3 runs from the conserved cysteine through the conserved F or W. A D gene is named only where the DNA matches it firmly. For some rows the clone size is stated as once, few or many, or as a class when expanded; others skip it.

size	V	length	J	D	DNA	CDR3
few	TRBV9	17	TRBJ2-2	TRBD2	TGTGCCAGCAGCCCCAAGGGGGGACTAGCATCCCCCGGGGAGCTGTTTTTT	CASSPKGGLASPGELFF
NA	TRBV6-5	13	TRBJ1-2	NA	TGTGCCAGCAGTTACTTTACAGGGCAAGGCTACACCTTC	CASSYFTGQGYTF
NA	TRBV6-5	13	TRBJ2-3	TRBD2	TGTGCCAGCAGAGCGGGGGTGCTAGATACGCAGTATTTT	CASRAGVLDTQYF
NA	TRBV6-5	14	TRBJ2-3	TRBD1	TGTGCCAGCACCAGGACAGGGGATTTGGATACGCAGTATTTT	CASTRTGDLDTQYF
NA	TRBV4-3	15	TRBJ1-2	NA	TGCGCCAGCAGCCAAGGCGCCGGGGTTACTCGGGGCTACACCTTC	CASSQGAGVTRGYTF
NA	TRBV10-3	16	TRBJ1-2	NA	TGTGCCATCAGTACGTCCAGGGCGGATCCTACGGGTGGCTACACCTTC	CAISTSRADPTGGYTF
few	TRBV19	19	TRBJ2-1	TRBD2	TGTGCCAGTAGTATAGCCATAATGACTAGCGGGAGGGTGGGCAATGAGCAGTTCTTC	CASSIAIMTSGRVGNEQFF
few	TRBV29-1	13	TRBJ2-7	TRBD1	TGCAGCGTTGATGGGACAGGGGCCTACGAGCAGTACTTC	CSVDGTGAYEQYF
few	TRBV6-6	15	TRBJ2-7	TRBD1	TGTGCCAGCAGCAGAACCGGGACAGGCTTCTACGAGCAGTACTTC	CASSRTGTGFYEQYF
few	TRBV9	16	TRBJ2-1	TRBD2	TGTGCCAGCAGCGTAACTCCAGGTTCGCGGGGGAATGAGCAGTTCTTC	CASSVTPGSRGNEQFF
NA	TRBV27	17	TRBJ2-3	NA	TGTGCCAGCAGCCGCTCGTTGACCGGGTGGGAGAAGTATACGCAGTATTTT	CASSRSLTGWEKYTQYF
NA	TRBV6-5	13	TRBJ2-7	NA	TGTGCCAGCAGGTCAGGGGAAGGCTACGAGCAGTACTTC	CASRSGEGYEQYF
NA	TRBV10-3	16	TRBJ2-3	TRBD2	TGTGCCATCAGCCCTAACTTAGCGGGGAACACAGATACGCAGTATTTT	CAISPNLAGNTDTQYF
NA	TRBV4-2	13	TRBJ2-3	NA	TGTGCCAGCAGCCAAGGGGCCACAGATACGCAGTATTTT	CASSQGATDTQYF
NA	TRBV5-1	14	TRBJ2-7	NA	TGCGCCAGCAGCTCCCAGGCGTTTTCCTACGAGCAGTACTTC	CASSSQAFSYEQYF
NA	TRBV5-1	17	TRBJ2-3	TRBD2	TGCGCCAGCAGCGAACCGGGACTAGCGGGAGTGGCAGATACGCAGTATTTT	CASSEPGLAGVADTQYF
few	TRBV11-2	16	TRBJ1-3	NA	TGTGCCAGCAGCTCGTTTTCAGGCAGCTCTGGAAACACCATATATTTT	CASSSFSGSSGNTIYF
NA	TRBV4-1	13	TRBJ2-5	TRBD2	TGCGCCAGCAGCCGGGGGGGATTAGAGACCCAGTACTTC	CASSRGGLETQYF
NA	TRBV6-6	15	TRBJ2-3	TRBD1	TGTGCCAGCAGTTCTCGGACAGGGAGTACAGATACGCAGTATTTT	CASSSRTGSTDTQYF
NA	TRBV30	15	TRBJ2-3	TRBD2	TGTGCCGTTTCCAGACTAGCGGGAGTGACAGATACGCAGTATTTT	CAVSRLAGVTDTQYF
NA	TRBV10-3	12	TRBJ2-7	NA	TGTGCCAGCCGGGACTCCAATTACGAGCAGTACTTC	CASRDSNYEQYF
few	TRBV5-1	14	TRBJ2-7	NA	TGCGCCAGCAGCTTAAAGGCAGGTACCTACGAGCAGTACTTC	CASSLKAGTYEQYF
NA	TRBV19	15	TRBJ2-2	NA	TGTGCCAGTAGAAACGACCTCGTACGGGCCGGGGAGCTGTTTTTT	CASRNDLVRAGELFF
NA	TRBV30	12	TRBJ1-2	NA	TGTGCCTGGAGCCGTAGCGAGGGTGGCTACACCTTC	CAWSRSEGGYTF
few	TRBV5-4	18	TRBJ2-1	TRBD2	TGTGCCAGCAGCTCCCGGGGTAGCGGGAAGGGGGGGCACAATGAGCAGTTCTTC	CASSSRGSGKGGHNEQFF
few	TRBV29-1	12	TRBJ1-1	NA	TGCAGCGCCGGGATCCCGAACACTGAAGCTTTCTTT	CSAGIPNTEAFF
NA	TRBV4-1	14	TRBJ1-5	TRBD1	TGCGCCAGCAGCCTAGCAGGGGGGAATCAGCCCCAGCATTTT	CASSLAGGNQPQHF
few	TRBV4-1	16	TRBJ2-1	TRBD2	TGCGCCAGCAGCCGGAGGAGGGGAGGGCGGTTCAATGAGCAGTTCTTC	CASSRRRGGRFNEQFF
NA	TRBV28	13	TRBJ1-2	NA	TGTGCCAGCAGTTCTCCGGGGGACTATGGCTACACCTTC	CASSSPGDYGYTF
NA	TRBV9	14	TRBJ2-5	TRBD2	TGTGCCAGCAGTTGGGGCAGGGAGGGAGAGACCCAGTACTTC	CASSWGREGETQYF
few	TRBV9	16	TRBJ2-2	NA	TGTGCCAGCAGCGTATCCAGCGGAGCGAACACCGGGGAGCTGTTTTTT	CASSVSSGANTGELFF
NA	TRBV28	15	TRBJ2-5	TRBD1	TGTGCCAGCAGTTTTTTGGGACAGGGACGAGAGACCCAGTACTTC	CASSFLGQGRETQYF
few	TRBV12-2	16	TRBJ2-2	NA	TGTGCAAGTCGCTTTGGTACACTAGCGGACACCGGGGAGCTGTTTTTT	CASRFGTLADTGELFF
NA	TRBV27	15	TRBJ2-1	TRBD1	TGTGCCAGCAGCCGACGACAGGGGATAGCAAATGAGCAGTTCTTC	CASSRRQGIANEQFF
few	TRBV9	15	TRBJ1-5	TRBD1	TGTGCCAGCAGCGTAGGGACAGGGGTTAGGCAGCCCCAGCATTTT	CASSVGTGVRQPQHF
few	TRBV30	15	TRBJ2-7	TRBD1	TGTGCCTGGAGTGTAAACAGGGGACCTACCTACGAGCAGTACTTC	CAWSVNRGPTYEQYF
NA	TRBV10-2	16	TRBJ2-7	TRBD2	TGCGCCAGCAGTGGAGCGACTAGCGGGGTTCCCTACGAGCAGTACTTC	CASSGATSGVPYEQYF
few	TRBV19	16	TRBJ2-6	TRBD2	TGTGCCAGGAAACTAGCGGGGCGGGCCCGGGCCAACGTCCTGACTTTC	CARKLAGRARANVLTF
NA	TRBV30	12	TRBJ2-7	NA	TGTGCCTGGAGTCCCACCGGGGGCGAGCAGTACTTC	CAWSPTGGEQYF
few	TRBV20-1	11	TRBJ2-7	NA	TGCAGTGCTAGACCCAACTACGAGCAGTACTTC	CSARPNYEQYF
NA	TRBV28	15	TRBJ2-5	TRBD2	TGTGCCAGCAGTCCTGGACTAGCGGGTAGAGAGACCCAGTACTTC	CASSPGLAGRETQYF
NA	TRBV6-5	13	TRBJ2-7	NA	TGTGCCAGCAGTTACTCTCGACAGGTCGAGCAGTACTTC	CASSYSRQVEQYF
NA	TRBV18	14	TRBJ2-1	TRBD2	TGTGCCAGCTCACCCGGCCCTAGCGGTAATGAGCAGTTCTTC	CASSPGPSGNEQFF
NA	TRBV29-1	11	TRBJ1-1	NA	TGCAGCGTTGAATCGGGAACTGAAGCTTTCTTT	CSVESGTEAFF
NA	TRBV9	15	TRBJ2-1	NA	TGTGCCAGCAGCGTAGAAACGGGGGCCTACAATGAGCAGTTCTTC	CASSVETGAYNEQFF
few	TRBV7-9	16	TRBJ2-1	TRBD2	TGTGCCAGCAGCCCAGGACTAGCGGGAGTCCGGAATGAGCAGTTCTTC	CASSPGLAGVRNEQFF
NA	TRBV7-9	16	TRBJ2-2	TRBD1	TGTGCCAGCAGCATAGCCGGGACAGCGAACACCGGGGAGCTGTTTTTT	CASSIAGTANTGELFF
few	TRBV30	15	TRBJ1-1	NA	TGTGCCTGGAGGAAGACGGGTCTTATGAACACTGAAGCTTTCTTT	CAWRKTGLMNTEAFF
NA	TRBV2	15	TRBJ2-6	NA	TGTGCCAGCAGTATACAGGGAAGAGGGGCCAACGTCCTGACTTTC	CASSIQGRGANVLTF
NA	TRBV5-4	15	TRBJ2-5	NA	TGTGCCAGCAGCTCATCCCCCGGGGGGCGAGAGACCCAGTACTTC	CASSSSPGGRETQYF
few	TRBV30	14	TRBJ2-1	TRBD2	TGTGCCTGGAGGCGAGGACTAGCGCCGAATGAGCAGTTCTTC	CAWRRGLAPNEQFF